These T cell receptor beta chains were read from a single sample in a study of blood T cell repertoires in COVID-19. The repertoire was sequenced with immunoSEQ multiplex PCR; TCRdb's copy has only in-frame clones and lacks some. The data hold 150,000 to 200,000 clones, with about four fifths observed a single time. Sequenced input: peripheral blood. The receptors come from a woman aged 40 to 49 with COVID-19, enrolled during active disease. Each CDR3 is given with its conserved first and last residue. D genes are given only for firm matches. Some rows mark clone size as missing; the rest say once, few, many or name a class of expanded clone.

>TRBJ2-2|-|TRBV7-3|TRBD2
CASSPPSGGLGGTGELFF
TGTGCCAGCAGCCCCCCTAGCGGGGGTCTAGGGGGCACCGGGGAGCTGTTTTTT
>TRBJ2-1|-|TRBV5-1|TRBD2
CASSGRTGGGNNEQFF
TGCGCCAGCAGCGGGAGAACGGGCGGGGGAAACAATGAGCAGTTCTTC
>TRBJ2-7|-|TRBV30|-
CAWSEQGWGEQYF
TGTGCCTGGAGCGAACAGGGCTGGGGGGAGCAGTACTTC
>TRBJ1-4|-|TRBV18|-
CASSASQGLTNEKLFF
TGTGCCAGCTCAGCGTCTCAGGGACTAACTAATGAAAAACTGTTTTTT
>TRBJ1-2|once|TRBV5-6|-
CASSLTGGYTF
TGTGCCAGCAGCTTGACGGGTGGCTACACCTTC
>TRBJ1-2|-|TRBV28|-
CASRGVAGSYGYTF
TGTGCCAGCAGAGGAGTAGCGGGGAGCTATGGCTACACCTTC
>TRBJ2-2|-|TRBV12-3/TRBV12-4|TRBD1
CASSLQGSGELFF
TGTGCCAGCAGCCTACAGGGGTCCGGGGAGCTGTTTTTT
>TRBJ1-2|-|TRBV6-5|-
CAAAGADYGYTF
TGTGCCGCCGCGGGGGCAGACTATGGCTACACCTTC
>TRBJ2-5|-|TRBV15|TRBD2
CATSREFTGLSYSRETQYF
TGTGCCACCAGCAGAGAGTTTACGGGACTATCATACTCCAGGGAGACCCAGTACTTC
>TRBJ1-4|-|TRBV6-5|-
CASSYMTARVEKLFF
TGTGCCAGCAGTTACATGACGGCCAGGGTAGAAAAACTGTTTTTT
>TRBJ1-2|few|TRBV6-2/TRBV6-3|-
CASNPEPGGYTF
TGTGCCAGCAACCCTGAACCCGGGGGCTACACCTTC
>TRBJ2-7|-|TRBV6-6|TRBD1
CASSYVGGEGEQYF
TGTGCCAGCAGTTACGTAGGGGGCGAGGGCGAGCAGTACTTC
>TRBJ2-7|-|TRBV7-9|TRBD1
CASSSTGSYEQYF
TGTGCCAGCAGCTCGACAGGGAGCTACGAGCAGTACTTC
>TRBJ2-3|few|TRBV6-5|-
CASSSTGHQADTQYF
TGTGCCAGCAGTTCGACAGGTCACCAGGCAGATACGCAGTATTTT
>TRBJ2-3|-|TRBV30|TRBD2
CAWSRTSGALDTQYF
TGTGCCTGGAGTCGGACTAGCGGGGCATTAGATACGCAGTATTTT
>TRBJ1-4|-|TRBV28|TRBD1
CASSLLQGLGEKLFF
TGTGCCAGCAGTTTGTTACAGGGGTTGGGTGAAAAACTGTTTTTT
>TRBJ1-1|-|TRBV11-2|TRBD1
CASSTLQGAETEAFF
TGTGCCAGCAGCACCCTACAGGGGGCAGAGACTGAAGCTTTCTTT
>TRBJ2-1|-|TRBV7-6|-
CASSFFSEGEQFF
TGTGCCAGCAGCTTCTTTAGCGAGGGTGAGCAGTTCTTC
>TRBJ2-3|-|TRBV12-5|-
CASGLGTSTDTQYF
TGTGCTAGTGGTTTGGGAACTAGCACAGATACGCAGTATTTT